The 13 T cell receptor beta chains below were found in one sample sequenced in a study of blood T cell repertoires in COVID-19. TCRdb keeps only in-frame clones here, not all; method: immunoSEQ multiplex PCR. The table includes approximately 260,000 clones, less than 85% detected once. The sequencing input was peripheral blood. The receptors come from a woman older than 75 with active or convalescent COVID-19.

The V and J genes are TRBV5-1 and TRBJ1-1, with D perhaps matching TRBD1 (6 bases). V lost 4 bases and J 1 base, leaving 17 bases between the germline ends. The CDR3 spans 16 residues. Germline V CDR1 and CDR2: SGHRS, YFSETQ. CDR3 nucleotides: TGCGCCAGCAGCCGGAGTGTAGGGGGTGGGAACACTGAAGCTTTCTTT. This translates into CASSRSVGGGNTEAFF.

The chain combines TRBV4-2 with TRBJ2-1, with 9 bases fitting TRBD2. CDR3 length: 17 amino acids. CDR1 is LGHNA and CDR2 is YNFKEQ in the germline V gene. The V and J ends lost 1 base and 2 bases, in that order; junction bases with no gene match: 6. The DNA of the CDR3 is TGTGCCAGCAGCCAAGTTATTGCTAGCGGGGCCTACAATGAGCAGTTCTTC. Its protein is CASSQVIASGAYNEQFF.

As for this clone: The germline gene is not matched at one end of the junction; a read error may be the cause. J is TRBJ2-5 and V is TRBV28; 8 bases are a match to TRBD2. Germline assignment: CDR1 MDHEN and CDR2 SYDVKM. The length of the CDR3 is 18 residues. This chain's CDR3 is CASQGGNSGTSLSRHQNF. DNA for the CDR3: TGTGCCTCCCAAGGGGGGAACTCCGGGACTAGTTTAAGTCGGCACCAAAACTTC.

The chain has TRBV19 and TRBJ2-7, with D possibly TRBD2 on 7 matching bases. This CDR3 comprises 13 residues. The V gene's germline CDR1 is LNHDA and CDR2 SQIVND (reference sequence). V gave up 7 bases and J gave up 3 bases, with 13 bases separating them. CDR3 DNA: TGTGCCAGTACCTACAGGGAGGGCTACGAGCAGTACTTC. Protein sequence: CASTYREGYEQYF.

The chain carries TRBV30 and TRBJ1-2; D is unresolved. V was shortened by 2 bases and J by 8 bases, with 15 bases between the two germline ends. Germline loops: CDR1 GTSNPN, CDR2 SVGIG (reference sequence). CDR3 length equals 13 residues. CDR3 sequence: CAWSSGRVAGYTF. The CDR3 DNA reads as TGTGCCTGGAGTAGTGGGCGGGTCGCCGGCTACACCTTC.

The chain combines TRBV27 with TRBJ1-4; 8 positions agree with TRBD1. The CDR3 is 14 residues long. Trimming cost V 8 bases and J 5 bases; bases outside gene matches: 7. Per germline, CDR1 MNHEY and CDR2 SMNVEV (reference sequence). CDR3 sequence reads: CASAGRQGNEKLFF. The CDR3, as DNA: TGTGCCAGCGCGGGTCGACAGGGGAATGAAAAACTGTTTTTT. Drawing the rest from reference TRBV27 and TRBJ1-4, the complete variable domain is EAQVTQNPRYLITVTGKKLTVTCSQNMNHEYMSWYRQDPGLGLRQIYYSMNVEVTDKGDVPEGYKVSRKEKRNFPLILESPSPNQTSLYFCASAGRQGNEKLFFGSGTQLSVL.

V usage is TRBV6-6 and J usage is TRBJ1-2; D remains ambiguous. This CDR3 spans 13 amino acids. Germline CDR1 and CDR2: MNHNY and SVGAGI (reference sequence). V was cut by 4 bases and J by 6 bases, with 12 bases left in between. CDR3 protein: CASSSPLRDGYTF. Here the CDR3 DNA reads TGTGCCAGCAGTTCCCCCCTGAGGGATGGCTACACCTTC.

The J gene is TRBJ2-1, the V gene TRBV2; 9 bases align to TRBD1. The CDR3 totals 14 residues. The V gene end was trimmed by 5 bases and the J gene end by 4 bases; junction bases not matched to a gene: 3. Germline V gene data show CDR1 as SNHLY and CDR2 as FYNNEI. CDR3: CASSTGGRYNEQFF. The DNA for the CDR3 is TGTGCCAGCAGTACAGGGGGCCGTTACAATGAGCAGTTCTTC.

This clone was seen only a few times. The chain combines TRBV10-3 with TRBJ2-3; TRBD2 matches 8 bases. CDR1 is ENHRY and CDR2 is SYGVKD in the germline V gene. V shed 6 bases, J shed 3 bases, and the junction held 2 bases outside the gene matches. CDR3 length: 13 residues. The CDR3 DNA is TGTGCCATCAGCGGGGGGGCGACAGATACGCAGTATTTT. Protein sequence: CAISGGATDTQYF.

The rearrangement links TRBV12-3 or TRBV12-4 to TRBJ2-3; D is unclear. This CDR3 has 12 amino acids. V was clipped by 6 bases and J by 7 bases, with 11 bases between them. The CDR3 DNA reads TGTGCCAGCAGCCGCGGATTTAATACGCAGTATTTT. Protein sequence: CASSRGFNTQYF.

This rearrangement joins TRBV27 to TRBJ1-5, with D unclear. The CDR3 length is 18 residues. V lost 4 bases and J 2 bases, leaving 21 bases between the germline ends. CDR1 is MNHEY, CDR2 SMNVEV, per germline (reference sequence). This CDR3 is CASSSVLPRGSRNQPQHF. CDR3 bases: TGTGCCAGCAGTTCAGTTCTGCCCCGAGGGTCCCGCAATCAGCCCCAGCATTTT.

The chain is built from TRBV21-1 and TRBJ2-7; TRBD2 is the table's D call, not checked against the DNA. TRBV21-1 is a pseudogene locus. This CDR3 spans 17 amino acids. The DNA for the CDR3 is TGTGCCAGCAGCAATTCTCCGGCGGGAGCCCGTCTCCACGAGCAGTACTTC. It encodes CASSNSPAGARLHEQYF.

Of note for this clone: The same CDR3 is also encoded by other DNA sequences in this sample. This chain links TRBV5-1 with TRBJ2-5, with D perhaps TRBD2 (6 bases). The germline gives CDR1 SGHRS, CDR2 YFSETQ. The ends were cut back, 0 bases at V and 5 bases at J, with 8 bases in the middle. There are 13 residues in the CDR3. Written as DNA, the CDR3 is TGCGCCAGCAGCTTGGTGGGAGGTGAGACCCAGTACTTC. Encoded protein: CASSLVGGETQYF.